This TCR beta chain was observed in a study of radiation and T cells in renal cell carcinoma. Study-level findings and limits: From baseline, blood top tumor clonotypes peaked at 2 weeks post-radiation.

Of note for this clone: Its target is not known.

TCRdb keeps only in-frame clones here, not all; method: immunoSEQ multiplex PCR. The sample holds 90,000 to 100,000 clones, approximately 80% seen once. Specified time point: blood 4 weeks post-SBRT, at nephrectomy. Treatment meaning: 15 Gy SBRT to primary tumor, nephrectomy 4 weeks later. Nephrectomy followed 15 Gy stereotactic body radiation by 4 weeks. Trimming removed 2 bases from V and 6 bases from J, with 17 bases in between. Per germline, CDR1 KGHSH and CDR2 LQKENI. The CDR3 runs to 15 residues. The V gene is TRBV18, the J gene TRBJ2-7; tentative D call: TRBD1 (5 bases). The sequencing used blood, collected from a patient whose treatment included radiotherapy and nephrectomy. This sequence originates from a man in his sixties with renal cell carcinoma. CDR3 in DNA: TGTGCCAGCTCACCATCGAACCAGGGAACGAGCGAGCAGTACTTC. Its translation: CASSPSNQGTSEQYF.